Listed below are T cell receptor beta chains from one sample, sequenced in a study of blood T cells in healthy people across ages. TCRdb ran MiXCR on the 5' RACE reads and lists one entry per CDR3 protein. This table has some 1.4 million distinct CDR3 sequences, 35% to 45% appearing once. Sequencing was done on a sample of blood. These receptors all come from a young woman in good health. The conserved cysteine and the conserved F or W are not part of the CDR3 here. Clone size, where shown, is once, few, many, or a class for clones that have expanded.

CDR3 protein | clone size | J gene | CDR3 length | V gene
ASNRGGNSPLH | NA | TRBJ1-6 | 11 | TRBV3-1
ASSPPGRGGSYEQY | few | TRBJ2-7 | 14 | TRBV27
ASSVAWAGDTRNEQF | few | TRBJ2-1 | 15 | TRBV9
ASPNPGLKAGELF | few | TRBJ2-2 | 13 | TRBV28
AWSRGQGGNEQF | few | TRBJ2-1 | 12 | TRBV30
ASSQEPNTGELF | NA | TRBJ2-2 | 12 | TRBV4-2
SARERGVENTTY | NA | TRBJ1-3 | 12 | TRBV20-1
ASSLQDRAGDEQF | NA | TRBJ2-1 | 13 | TRBV5-1
AISGEGTVYEQY | NA | NA | 12 | TRBV10-3
ATSDFLGDEQF | few | TRBJ2-1 | 11 | TRBV24-1
ASGLGSGNEQY | NA | TRBJ2-7 | 11 | TRBV12-5
ASSPSGISYNEQY | NA | NA | 13 | TRBV3-1
ASSDSTGKQY | NA | TRBJ2-5 | 10 | TRBV6-4
ASSQEAGGGYGYT | NA | TRBJ1-2 | 13 | TRBV4-1
LPDTQY | NA | TRBJ2-3 | 6 | TRBV21-1
ASSSRNSESYEQY | NA | TRBJ2-7 | 13 | TRBV28
ASSFQGAREQF | NA | TRBJ2-1 | 11 | TRBV7-9
ASSSRGQGAF | NA | TRBJ1-1 | 10 | TRBV13
ASSLDQTTNGSFVEQF | NA | TRBJ2-1 | 16 | TRBV5-1
ASRKRVKNTDTQY | NA | TRBJ2-3 | 13 | TRBV6-6
ASSQTSGGTLNEQF | few | TRBJ2-1 | 14 | TRBV6-6
ASSGGGSQY | few | TRBJ2-5 | 9 | TRBV25-1
SARGGGRTYEQY | NA | TRBJ2-7 | 12 | TRBV20-1
SAPLIDRARETQY | NA | TRBJ2-5 | 13 | TRBV20-1
ASMDTPYEQY | few | TRBJ2-7 | 10 | TRBV6-2/TRBV6-3
AISEYGAANEQF | few | TRBJ2-1 | 12 | TRBV10-3
ASSLFSGTGSYEQY | NA | TRBJ2-7 | 14 | TRBV7-8
ASGLVGAYGYT | few | TRBJ1-2 | 11 | TRBV12-5
SAGGTGDLYEQY | NA | TRBJ2-7 | 12 | TRBV20-1
ASSSTGGTGYT | many | TRBJ1-2 | 11 | TRBV5-1
ASTPEGTFANEQY | many | TRBJ2-7 | 13 | TRBV6-5
ASSSTSTTGSETQY | few | TRBJ2-5 | 14 | TRBV5-1
ASSEATGPNYGYT | many | TRBJ1-2 | 13 | TRBV6-1
ASETNYGYT | NA | TRBJ1-2 | 9 | TRBV2
ASLEAGGGYGYT | few | TRBJ1-2 | 12 | TRBV12-3/TRBV12-4
SVEDHNYGYT | few | TRBJ1-2 | 10 | TRBV29-1
ASSYGAGEGETQY | NA | TRBJ2-5 | 13 | TRBV6-5
SARPVGPYEQY | few | TRBJ2-7 | 11 | TRBV20-1
ASSLHHLARFSKAKNIQY | few | TRBJ2-4 | 18 | TRBV28
SVAPTGAGYTDTQY | NA | TRBJ2-3 | 14 | TRBV29-1
SVIYTEAF | NA | TRBJ1-1 | 8 | TRBV29-1
SAREGGTSYEQY | few | TRBJ2-7 | 12 | TRBV20-1
ASSVTGTYHEQF | NA | TRBJ2-1 | 12 | TRBV7-3
ASRKGQETNYGYT | NA | TRBJ1-2 | 13 | TRBV7-2
ATSTPNYGYT | few | TRBJ1-2 | 10 | TRBV15
ASSLDRDTPF | NA | TRBJ2-1 | 10 | TRBV5-1
ASRITSARTTDTQY | few | TRBJ2-3 | 14 | TRBV5-1
ASSIGSGTDTQY | NA | TRBJ2-3 | 12 | TRBV19
ASSPRQGEFQETQY | few | TRBJ2-5 | 14 | TRBV28
ASRWVVGAVEQY | many | TRBJ2-7 | 12 | TRBV5-1
ASSWGAGGIDGYT | NA | TRBJ1-2 | 13 | TRBV28
ASSPRALNRNEQF | many | TRBJ2-1 | 13 | TRBV3-1
ASSPQATREQF | once | TRBJ2-1 | 11 | TRBV3-1